The 9 T cell receptor beta chains below come from one sample, sequenced in a study of OX40 agonist ivuxolimab in advanced cancers. The protocol was immunoSEQ multiplex PCR, while the TCRdb copy is restricted to in-frame clones and leaves out a portion. The table shows roughly 71,000 clones, with approximately 90% occurring only once. This material consisted of CD4+ or CD8+ T cells sorted from blood, taken in a trial of the OX40 agonist ivuxolimab. These receptors came from an adult with an advanced solid tumor such as melanoma, head and neck, liver or kidney cancer.

The J gene is TRBJ2-3, the V gene TRBV6-5; D is ambiguous. The germline V gene encodes CDR1 MNHEY and CDR2 SVGAGI. This CDR3 comprises 14 residues. V was cut by 0 bases and J by 3 bases, with 7 bases left in between. The CDR3 protein is CASSYSEETDTQYF. In nucleotides, the CDR3 is TGTGCCAGCAGTTACTCGGAAGAAACAGATACGCAGTATTTT.

The V gene is TRBV5-4, the J gene TRBJ2-2; D may be TRBD1 (6 bases). Trimming took off 4 bases at V and 0 bases at J, with 10 bases between the two ends. Germline V CDR1 and CDR2: SGHNT, YYREEE (reference sequence). CDR3 size: 15 residues. CDR3 DNA sequence: TGTGCCAGCAGCAATGGACAGACGAACACCGGGGAGCTGTTTTTT. Translation: CASSNGQTNTGELFF.

The chain combines TRBV5-6 with TRBJ1-5, with 9 bases lining up with TRBD1. This CDR3 comprises 15 residues. V was pared by 3 bases and J by 6 bases, with 7 bases of the junction left unmatched. Germline lookup yields CDR1 SGHDT and CDR2 YYEEEE. The DNA for the CDR3 is TGTGCCAGCAGCTGGGGACAGGGAATAGGTCAGCCCCAGCATTTT. Its translation is CASSWGQGIGQPQHF.

The V call is TRBV7-9, the J call TRBJ2-1; 11 positions agree with TRBD2. V lost 4 bases, J lost 3 bases, and 14 bases stayed unmatched. The CDR3 is made up of 19 amino acids. From germline, CDR1 is SEHNR and CDR2 FQNEAQ (reference sequence). This CDR3 reads CASSSPGLADIRVYNEQFF. CDR3 DNA sequence: TGTGCCAGCAGCTCCCCGGGACTAGCGGACATCCGGGTCTACAATGAGCAGTTCTTC.

The chain joins TRBV7-9 to TRBJ2-7; TRBD2 might be the D (6 bases). This CDR3 contains 14 residues. Trimming took off 1 base at V and 6 bases at J, with 13 bases between the two ends. Germline-derived CDR1 and CDR2 are SEHNR and FQNEAQ (reference sequence). CDR3 residues: CASSLDRMGGEQYF. The CDR3 DNA reads TGTGCCAGCAGCTTAGACCGCATGGGAGGCGAGCAGTACTTC.

The V and J genes are TRBV6-6 and TRBJ1-1, with 10 bases aligning to TRBD1. CDR3 length: 14 residues. V lost 4 bases to trimming and J lost 3 bases; unmatched junction nucleotides: 2. Looked up from germline, CDR1 is MNHNY and CDR2 is SVGAGI (reference sequence). The CDR3 DNA follows: TGTGCCAGCAGTTCAGGACAGGGGGACACTGAAGCTTTCTTT. Translating gives CASSSGQGDTEAFF.

The chain uses TRBV2 and TRBJ1-5, with TRBD1 matching 8 bases. This CDR3 has 15 residues. From germline, CDR1 is SNHLY and CDR2 FYNNEI. J gave up 4 bases and V 5 bases, and 7 bases lay outside the gene matches. CDR3 sequence reads: CASSLETGANQPQHF. CDR3 coding DNA: TGTGCCAGCAGTCTAGAGACAGGGGCAAATCAGCCCCAGCATTTT.

The chain is built from TRBV28 and TRBJ2-7, with TRBD2 matching over 13 bases. CDR1 is MDHEN and CDR2 is SYDVKM in the germline V gene. The CDR3 has 13 residues. With 8 bases clipped from V and 6 bases from J, the junction kept 4 bases outside the gene matches. In DNA, the CDR3 is TGTGCCAGCGGACTAGCGGGAGTGAGCGAGCAGTACTTC. Encoded protein: CASGLAGVSEQYF.

This rearrangement joins TRBV27 to TRBJ1-1; D is unresolved. Germline V gene lookup returns CDR1 MNHEY and CDR2 SMNVEV (reference sequence). The CDR3 sequence is 13 residues long. V lost 2 bases, J lost 10 bases, and 14 bases lay in between. CDR3 in amino acids: CASSLSSRARAFF. CDR3 nucleotide sequence: TGTGCCAGCAGTTTAAGCAGCCGGGCGCGAGCTTTCTTT.